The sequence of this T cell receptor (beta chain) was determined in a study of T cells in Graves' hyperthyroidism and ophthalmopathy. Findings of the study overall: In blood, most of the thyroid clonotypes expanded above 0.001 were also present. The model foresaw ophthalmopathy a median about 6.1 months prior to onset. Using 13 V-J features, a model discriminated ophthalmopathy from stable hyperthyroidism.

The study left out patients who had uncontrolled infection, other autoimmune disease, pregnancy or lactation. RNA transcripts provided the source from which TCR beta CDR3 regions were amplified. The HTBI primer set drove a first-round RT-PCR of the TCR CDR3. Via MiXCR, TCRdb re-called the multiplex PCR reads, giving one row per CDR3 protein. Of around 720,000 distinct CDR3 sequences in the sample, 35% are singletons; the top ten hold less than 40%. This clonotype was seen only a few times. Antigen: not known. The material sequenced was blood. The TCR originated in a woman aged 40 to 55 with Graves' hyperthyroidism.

The CDR3 is CASTPPSVRGGYSNQPQHF. In DNA form, the CDR3 reads TGTGCCAGCACCCCCCCGTCGGTACGGGGGGGTTATAGCAATCAGCCCCAGCATTTT. The rearrangement joins TRBV11-2 to TRBJ1-5; D perhaps matches TRBD1 (5 bases). The germline V gene has CDR1 SGHAT and CDR2 FQNNGV. Deletions cut 7 bases from V and 0 bases from J, with 25 bases between. There are 19 residues in the CDR3.